The present entry profiles one T cell receptor (beta chain) with its context. These data come from a study of blood T cell repertoires in COVID-19. The wider study: The cDNA or gDNA used as material had been derived from T cells, B-cell-depleted T cells, or PBMCs.

Profiling relied on immunoSEQ multiplex PCR, and the TCRdb table lists in-frame clones only, not all of them. The sample lists under 350,000 clones; 85% were seen once. CDR1 is GTSNPN, CDR2 SVGIG, per germline (reference sequence). This CDR3 spans 14 amino acids. Trimming shortened V by 0 bases and J by 5 bases, and 13 bases separated the two germline ends. The source of this sequence is a human donor in a cohort sampled during active COVID-19. Sequenced material: peripheral blood. The chain carries TRBV30 and TRBJ1-1; no clear D. The CDR3 DNA sequence: TGTGCCTGGAGTGTACGGTTTCCGCGTACTGAAGCTTTCTTT. Translation: CAWSVRFPRTEAFF. Looking up the rest from reference TRBV30 and TRBJ1-1 gives the full variable domain: SQTIHQWPATLVQPVGSPLSLECTVEGTSNPNLYWYRQAAGRGLQLLFYSVGIGQISSEVPQNLSASRPQDRQFILSSKKLLLSDSGFYLCAWSVRFPRTEAFFGQGTRLTVV.